A single sample is the source of the 22 T cell receptor beta chains below, sequenced in a study of OX40 agonist ivuxolimab in advanced cancers. Receptors were amplified or captured by the immunoSEQ multiplex PCR assay. TCRdb took over this immuneACCESS table, retaining in-frame rearrangements with V and J assigned. Such tables are incomplete; in checked studies, under half of the missing clones stem from an unresolved V gene, and the remainder is unexplained. In this sample the table shows fewer than 25,000 clones, 73% of which occur a single time. The ten largest clones capture approximately 18% of the sample. The specimen was CD4+ or CD8+ T cells sorted from blood, collected in a trial of the OX40 agonist ivuxolimab. The origin of the receptors is an adult with an advanced solid tumor such as melanoma, head and neck, liver or kidney cancer.

The genes are TRBV7-9 and TRBJ1-1; TRBD1 matches at 9 bases. The V and J ends lost 4 bases and 5 bases, in that order; junction bases with no gene match: 11. CDR3 length equals 16 residues. Germline V gives CDR1 SEHNR, CDR2 FQNEAQ (reference sequence). The CDR3 DNA follows: TGTGCCAGCAGCTCCCCGGACAGGGGTTTTGAGACTGAAGCTTTCTTT. Its translation is CASSSPDRGFETEAFF.

By share of the sample, this clone is medium-sized. The rearrangement joins TRBV9 to TRBJ2-2, with 7 bases that match TRBD1. The germline V gene has CDR1 SGDLS and CDR2 YYNGEE. This CDR3 comprises 16 residues. V lost 2 bases and J lost 0; bases outside the gene matches: 4. The CDR3 sequence is CASSVAGTANTGELFF. The CDR3 nucleotides are TGTGCCAGCAGCGTGGCCGGGACAGCGAACACCGGGGAGCTGTTTTTT.

The J gene is TRBJ2-2, the V gene TRBV9; 14 nucleotides align to TRBD2. This CDR3 region has 16 residues. V lost 3 bases, J lost 5 bases, and 3 bases stayed unmatched. Germline V gene sequence: CDR1 SGDLS, CDR2 YYNGEE. CDR3 protein: CASSDRLAGGTGELFF. CDR3 DNA: TGTGCCAGCAGCGACCGACTAGCGGGGGGGACCGGGGAGCTGTTTTTT.

The chain carries TRBV13 and TRBJ2-1; D might be TRBD2 (6 bases). This CDR3 comprises 14 residues. V lost 5 bases and J lost 9, with 17 bases in between. Germline lookup yields CDR1 PRHDT and CDR2 FYEKMQ (reference sequence). The CDR3 loop is CASSRGLKGVEQFF. The CDR3, as DNA: TGTGCCAGCAGCAGGGGACTGAAGGGTGTTGAGCAGTTCTTC.

The CDR3 sequence: CASSLTGTGSYEQYF. The CDR3 coding sequence is TGTGCCAGCAGCTTAACCGGGACAGGATCCTACGAGCAGTACTTC. The chain joins TRBV11-2 to TRBJ2-7; 8 nucleotides agree with TRBD1. The CDR3 totals 15 residues. Trimming at V came to 2 bases and at J to 1 base, leaving 4 bases not matched to a gene. Germline values: CDR1 SGHAT, CDR2 FQNNGV.

As to this clone: An end of the junction differs from the germline gene, which may be a read error. This chain joins TRBV29-1 and TRBJ2-3, with 8 nucleotides matching TRBD1. CDR3 size: 14 residues. Germline values: CDR1 SQVTM, CDR2 ANQGSEA. The CDR3 DNA is TGCAGCGTGGAAGACAGGGGAAACACAGATACGCAGTATTTT. Its translation: CSVEDRGNTDTQYF.

This clone was counted a single time. This sequence joins TRBV29-1 and TRBJ2-7; 7 bases line up with TRBD1. Trimming took 4 bases from V and 4 from J; bases not matched to a gene: 4. Germline loops: CDR1 SQVTM, CDR2 ANQGSEA. The CDR3 is made up of 12 amino acids. CDR3 bases: TGCAGCGTTGCAGGGACAGAGTACGAGCAGTACTTC. Translating it yields CSVAGTEYEQYF.

The J gene is TRBJ2-2, the V gene TRBV27; D assignment may be TRBD1 or TRBD2 (5 bases each). In germline, CDR1 is MNHEY, CDR2 SMNVEV (reference sequence). CDR3 length equals 13 residues. Trimming removed 10 bases from V and 2 bases from J, with 11 bases in between. The CDR3 loop reads CATGALNTGELFF. The CDR3 DNA is TGTGCCACCGGGGCCTTAAACACCGGGGAGCTGTTTTTT.

The CDR3 nucleotides are TGTGCTAGTGGTTTGGGACAGGGCTCCTACAATGAGCAGTTCTTC. It specifies CASGLGQGSYNEQFF. The chain has TRBV12-5 and TRBJ2-1; 7 nucleotides match TRBD1. The germline V gene has CDR1 LGHNT and CDR2 FRNRAP. V was clipped by 1 base and J by 0 bases; unmatched bases: 0. The CDR3 is made up of 15 amino acids.

The chain recombines TRBV7-9 with TRBJ1-1, with a weak D call TRBD1 (5 bases). CDR1 is SEHNR, CDR2 FQNEAQ, per germline (reference sequence). V was shortened by 5 bases and J by 5 bases, with 18 bases between the two germline ends. The CDR3 length is 15 residues. CDR3 coding DNA: TGTGCCAGCAGCCAGGGTCTGGGGGTAGGAACTGAAGCTTTCTTT. It encodes CASSQGLGVGTEAFF.

The chain has TRBV28 and TRBJ1-1, with no clear D. Trimming took 3 bases from V and 8 from J, leaving 7 bases between them. Per the germline V gene, CDR1 is MDHEN and CDR2 is SYDVKM. CDR3 length: 11 residues. This CDR3 reads CASSFAPEAFF. In DNA, the CDR3 is TGTGCCAGCAGTTTTGCCCCGGAAGCTTTCTTT.

By share, this clone ranks as medium-sized. This CDR3 reads CSVRGTEQFF. The CDR3 DNA is TGCAGCGTGAGAGGGACTGAGCAGTTCTTC. The chain links TRBV29-1 to TRBJ2-1; either TRBD1 or TRBD2 may supply D (5 bases each). CDR1 and CDR2 from the germline V gene are SQVTM and ANQGSEA. The length of the CDR3 is 10 residues. With 6 bases removed from V and 9 bases from J, the gap between germline ends came to 9 bases.

This clone was seen only a few times. The chain has TRBV9 and TRBJ1-2; 8 bases fit TRBD1. Germline CDR1 SGDLS, CDR2 YYNGEE. With V trimmed by 3 bases and J by 4 bases, 8 bases remained unmatched. The CDR3 has 15 amino acids. CDR3 region: CASSEGQESIYGYTF. The CDR3 coding sequence is TGTGCCAGCAGCGAGGGACAGGAGTCTATCTATGGCTACACCTTC.

J is TRBJ2-2 and V is TRBV25-1; TRBD1 might be the D (6 bases). Germline V gene data show CDR1 as MGHDK and CDR2 as SYGVNS. The CDR3 extends over 11 amino acids. The V end was cut by 5 bases, the J end by 9 bases, with 7 bases between. The CDR3 is CASSQGRELFF. As DNA, the CDR3 is TGTGCCAGCAGTCAGGGGCGGGAGCTGTTTTTT.

The V call is TRBV4-1, the J call TRBJ1-6; D is undetermined. Trimming shortened V by 0 bases and J by 8 bases, and 11 bases separated the two germline ends. Germline lookup yields CDR1 MGHRA and CDR2 YSYEKL. This CDR3 is 15 amino acids long. In DNA, the CDR3 is TGCGCCAGCAGCCAAGAGGGCGGGCGGGATTCACCCCTCCACTTT. It is translated as CASSQEGGRDSPLHF.

This clone was seen a handful of times. The CDR3 DNA follows: TGTGCCAGCAGAACAGGGGCCCACGGATATGGCTACACCTTC. Amino acids: CASRTGAHGYGYTF. The gene calls are TRBV6-5 and TRBJ1-2, with TRBD1 matching over 7 bases. Trimming removed 6 bases from V and 5 bases from J; junction bases left unmatched: 9. This CDR3 is 14 amino acids long. Germline assignment: CDR1 MNHEY and CDR2 SVGAGI.

V is TRBV28 and J is TRBJ1-1, with D uncertain. The CDR3 is 13 amino acids. The ends were cut back, 5 bases at V and 1 base at J, with 8 bases in the middle. Germline CDR1 reads MDHEN; CDR2 reads SYDVKM. CDR3 DNA: TGTGCCAGCAGTGTGATGGAGAACACTGAAGCTTTCTTT. This codes for CASSVMENTEAFF.

The genes are TRBV7-9 and TRBJ2-1; 7 bases are shared with TRBD2. Germline V gives CDR1 SEHNR, CDR2 FQNEAQ (reference sequence). The length of the CDR3 is 16 residues. The V gene end was trimmed by 4 bases and the J gene end by 0 bases; junction bases not matched to a gene: 6. The CDR3 DNA reads TGTGCCAGCAGCTCAACGGGGGAGGGCTCCTACAATGAGCAGTTCTTC. It yields the protein CASSSTGEGSYNEQFF.

The V gene is TRBV30, the J gene TRBJ2-7; a possible D gene is TRBD2 (5 bases). Germline loops: CDR1 GTSNPN, CDR2 SVGIG (reference sequence). Trimming left V 2 bases short and J 5 bases short, with 13 bases between. There are 13 residues in the CDR3. The CDR3 reads CAWSQDSSDEQYF. Written as DNA, the CDR3 is TGTGCCTGGAGTCAGGACTCCTCTGACGAGCAGTACTTC.

V and J are TRBV7-8 and TRBJ1-4; possibly TRBD1 for D (6 bases). Germline loops: CDR1 SGHVS, CDR2 FQNEAQ. The length of the CDR3 is 19 residues. Trimming pared 3 bases from V and 8 bases from J, leaving 28 bases between. CDR3 region: CASSFSGGQLPYYFEKLFF. The CDR3 nucleotides are TGTGCCAGCAGCTTTTCCGGTGGACAGCTCCCGTACTACTTCGAAAAACTGTTTTTT.

This clone was seen only a few times. This chain joins TRBV2 and TRBJ2-3; perhaps TRBD1 as D (5 bases). The CDR3 is 14 amino acids. Germline V lookup: CDR1 SNHLY, CDR2 FYNNEI. V dropped 4 bases and J dropped 0 bases, with 8 bases sitting between them. DNA of the CDR3: TGTGCCAGCAGTGGGACATCTAGCACAGATACGCAGTATTTT. Protein: CASSGTSSTDTQYF.

This chain uses TRBV5-1 with TRBJ2-5, with D hard to call. The ends were cut back, 0 bases at V and 1 base at J, with 13 bases in the middle. CDR1 is SGHRS and CDR2 is YFSETQ in the germline V gene. The CDR3 extends over 16 amino acids. CDR3 protein: CASSLGDEIAQETQYF. The CDR3, as DNA: TGCGCCAGCAGCTTGGGGGATGAGATCGCCCAAGAGACCCAGTACTTC.